Below, one T cell receptor (beta chain) is given with its context. What it binds is unknown. The data stem from a study of CD8 T cells in Susac syndrome. Study overall: Intravenous immunoglobulin alone or corticosteroids were being given to patients with Susac syndrome at blood draw, unless they were therapy-naive.

The RNA, about 0.5 to 1 ug, was put through reverse transcription using random hexamers. TCRdb re-called the immunoSEQ multiplex PCR reads with MiXCR, one entry per CDR3 protein. The sample lists tens of thousands of distinct CDR3 sequences; 85% to 95% were seen once. The CDR3 is 11 amino acids. Germline values: CDR1 DFQATT, CDR2 SNEGSKA (reference sequence). The ends were cut back, 5 bases at V and 5 bases at J, with 10 bases in the middle. General study findings and limits: The CD4+ T cell repertoires in Susac syndrome did not show any clonal expansion.

The specimen sequenced was CD4+ T cells from PBMCs. This chain uses TRBV20-1 with TRBJ2-7; D is unclear. This receptor was obtained from a human donor with Susac syndrome. CDR3: CSASPTDEQYF. DNA for the CDR3: TGCAGTGCTTCCCCGACGGACGAGCAGTACTTC.